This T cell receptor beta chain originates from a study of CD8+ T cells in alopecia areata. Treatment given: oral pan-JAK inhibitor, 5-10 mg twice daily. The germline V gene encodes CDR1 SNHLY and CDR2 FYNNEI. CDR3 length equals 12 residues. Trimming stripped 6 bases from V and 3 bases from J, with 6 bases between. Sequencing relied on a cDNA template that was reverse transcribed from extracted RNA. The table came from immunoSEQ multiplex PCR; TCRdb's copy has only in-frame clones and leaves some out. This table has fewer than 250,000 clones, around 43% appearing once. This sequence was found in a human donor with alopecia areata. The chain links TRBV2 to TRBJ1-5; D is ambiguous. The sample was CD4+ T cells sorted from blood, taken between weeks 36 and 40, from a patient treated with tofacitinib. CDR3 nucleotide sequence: TGTGCCAGCAGCACCATCAATCAGCCCCAGCATTTT. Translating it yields CASSTINQPQHF.